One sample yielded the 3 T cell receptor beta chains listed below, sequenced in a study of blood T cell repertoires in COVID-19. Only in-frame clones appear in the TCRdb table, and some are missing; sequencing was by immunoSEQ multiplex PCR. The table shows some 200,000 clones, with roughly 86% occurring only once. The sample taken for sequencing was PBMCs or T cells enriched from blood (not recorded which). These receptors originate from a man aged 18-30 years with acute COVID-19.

As DNA, the CDR3 is TGTGCCAGTAGTACCCCCCGTGGTAGCGGGGCTGGTAGGTATGGCTACACCTTC. Amino acid sequence: CASSTPRGSGAGRYGYTF. The J gene is TRBJ1-2, the V gene TRBV19; a possible D gene is TRBD1 (5 bases). Germline CDR1 reads LNHDA; CDR2 reads SQIVND (reference sequence). This CDR3 is 18 amino acids long. V lost 4 bases and J lost 5, with 26 bases in between.

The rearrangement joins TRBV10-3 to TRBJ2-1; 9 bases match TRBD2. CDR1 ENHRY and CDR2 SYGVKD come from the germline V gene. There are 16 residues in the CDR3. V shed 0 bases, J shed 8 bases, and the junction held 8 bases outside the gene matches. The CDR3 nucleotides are TGTGCCATCAGTGAGTCGGCTAGCGGGACACGGGATGAGCAGTTCTTC. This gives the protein CAISESASGTRDEQFF.

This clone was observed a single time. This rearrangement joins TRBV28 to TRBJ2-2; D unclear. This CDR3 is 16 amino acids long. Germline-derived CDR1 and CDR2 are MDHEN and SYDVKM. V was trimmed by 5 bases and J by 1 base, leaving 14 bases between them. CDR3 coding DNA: TGTGCCAGCAGTACACCATCGACACAGAACACCGGGGAGCTGTTTTTT. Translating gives CASSTPSTQNTGELFF.